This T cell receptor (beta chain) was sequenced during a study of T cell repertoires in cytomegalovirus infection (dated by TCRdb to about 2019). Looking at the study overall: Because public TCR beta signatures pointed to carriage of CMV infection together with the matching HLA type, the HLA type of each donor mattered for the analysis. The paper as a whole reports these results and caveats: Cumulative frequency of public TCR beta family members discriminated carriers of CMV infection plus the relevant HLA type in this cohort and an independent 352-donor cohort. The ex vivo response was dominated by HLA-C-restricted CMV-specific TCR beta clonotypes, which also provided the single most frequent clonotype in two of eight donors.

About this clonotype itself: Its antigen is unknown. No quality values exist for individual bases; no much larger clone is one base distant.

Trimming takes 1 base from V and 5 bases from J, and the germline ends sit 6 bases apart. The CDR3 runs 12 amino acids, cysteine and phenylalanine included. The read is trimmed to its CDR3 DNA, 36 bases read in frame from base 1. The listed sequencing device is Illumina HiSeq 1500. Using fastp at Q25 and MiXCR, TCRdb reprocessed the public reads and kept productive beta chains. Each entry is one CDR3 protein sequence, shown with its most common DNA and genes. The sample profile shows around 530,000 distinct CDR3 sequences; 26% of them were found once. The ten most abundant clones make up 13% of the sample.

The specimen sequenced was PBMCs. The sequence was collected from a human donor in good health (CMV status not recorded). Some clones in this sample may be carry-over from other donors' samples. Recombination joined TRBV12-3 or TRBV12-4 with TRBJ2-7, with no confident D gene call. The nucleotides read TGTGCCAGCAGTTTAGGACCCCACGAGCAGTACTTC. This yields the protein CASSLGPHEQYF.